The 12 T cell receptor beta chains below come from one sample, sequenced in a study of blood T cell repertoires in COVID-19. TCRdb keeps only in-frame clones here, not all; method: immunoSEQ multiplex PCR. The table lists 100,000 or so clones, around 85% of them singletons. Input material: peripheral blood. These TCRs come from a man aged 50 to 60 with active or convalescent COVID-19.

The gene calls are TRBV7-3 and TRBJ2-1, with D possibly being TRBD2 (5 bases). Looked up from germline, CDR1 is SGHTA and CDR2 is FQGTGA. V was clipped by 5 bases and J by 2 bases, with 13 bases between them. The CDR3 has 15 amino acids. As DNA, the CDR3 is TGTGCCAGCAGCCCGGACTCTTCGACCTACAATGAGCAGTTCTTC. It codes for CASSPDSSTYNEQFF.

The chain has TRBV27 and TRBJ2-7; 7 bases are shared with TRBD1. The J segment lost 0 bases and the V segment lost 6 bases, leaving 8 bases of the junction unmatched. Germline CDR1 MNHEY, CDR2 SMNVEV (reference sequence). The CDR3 sequence is 15 residues long. The CDR3 loop is CASSSTGAFSYEQYF. The CDR3 DNA is TGTGCCAGCAGCTCCACAGGGGCCTTCTCCTACGAGCAGTACTTC.

The chain combines TRBV29-1 with TRBJ1-1; D uncertain. V was cut by 3 bases and J by 1 base, with 9 bases left in between. Germline loops: CDR1 SQVTM, CDR2 ANQGSEA. The CDR3 is made up of 13 amino acids. The CDR3 bases are TGCAGCGTTGACAGGTTGTGGAACACTGAAGCTTTCTTT. Translation: CSVDRLWNTEAFF.

This clone showed up just once. The genes are TRBV11-3 and TRBJ2-3; 11 positions match TRBD2. V was pared by 1 base and J by 7 bases, with 7 bases of the junction left unmatched. Germline V gene data show CDR1 as SGHNT and CDR2 as YENEEA. The CDR3 is 16 residues long. The CDR3 loop is CASSLGLAGIVNTQYF. CDR3 nucleotides: TGTGCCAGCAGCTTAGGACTAGCGGGAATAGTAAATACGCAGTATTTT.

J is TRBJ2-1 and V is TRBV7-3, with 8 bases matching TRBD2. Trimming removed 4 bases from V and 7 bases from J; junction bases left unmatched: 12. Germline V lookup: CDR1 SGHTA, CDR2 FQGTGA. The CDR3 sequence is 16 residues long. In nucleotides, the CDR3 is TGTGCCAGCAGCTCCTCATTGGCGGGAGGAACTAATGAGCAGTTCTTC. Translation: CASSSSLAGGTNEQFF.

The chain is built from TRBV7-9 and TRBJ1-4; D perhaps matches TRBD1 (5 bases). This CDR3 is built from 11 residues. V was cut by 8 bases and J by 8 bases, with 9 bases left in between. The germline V gene has CDR1 SEHNR and CDR2 FQNEAQ (reference sequence). The CDR3 loop is CASLGAEKLFF. CDR3 coding DNA: TGTGCCAGCCTTGGGGCGGAAAAACTGTTTTTT.

This chain links TRBV5-1 with TRBJ1-4; 10 bases match TRBD1. The CDR3 sequence is 16 residues long. V lost 5 bases to trimming and J lost 6 bases; unmatched junction nucleotides: 10. The germline CDR1 and CDR2 sequences are SGHRS and YFSETQ. CDR3 protein: CASRPGTGVLYEKLFF. CDR3 sequence (DNA): TGCGCCAGCAGACCGGGGACAGGGGTATTATATGAAAAACTGTTTTTT.

This clone was detected once. This chain connects TRBV19 to TRBJ2-6; D may be TRBD2 (5 bases). In germline, CDR1 is LNHDA, CDR2 SQIVND (reference sequence). V shed 7 bases and J shed 2 bases, with 12 bases lying between them. The length of the CDR3 is 15 residues. The CDR3 loop is CASTSRGTGANVLTF. As DNA, the CDR3 is TGTGCCAGTACCTCCCGGGGAACTGGGGCCAACGTCCTGACTTTC.

This clone was seen once. The rearrangement uses TRBV4-1 and TRBJ1-2, with D unclear. In germline, CDR1 is MGHRA, CDR2 YSYEKL. This CDR3 region has 13 residues. Trimming stripped 4 bases from V and 0 bases from J, with 6 bases between. DNA of the CDR3: TGCGCCAGCAGCCTCTCAGCTAACTATGGCTACACCTTC. Translation gives CASSLSANYGYTF.

This sequence joins TRBV7-9 and TRBJ2-7, with no clear D. The CDR3 spans 12 residues. V was trimmed by 4 bases and J by 5 bases, leaving 9 bases between them. Germline V gene sequence: CDR1 SEHNR, CDR2 FQNEAQ (reference sequence). CDR3 residues: CASSWVADEQYF. The DNA for the CDR3 is TGTGCCAGCAGCTGGGTGGCGGACGAGCAGTACTTC.

V and J are TRBV5-4 and TRBJ2-7; D is uncertain. The CDR3 length is 15 residues. Trimming stripped 3 bases from V and 5 bases from J, with 18 bases between. Germline values: CDR1 SGHNT, CDR2 YYREEE (reference sequence). The CDR3 coding sequence is TGTGCCAGCAGCTCGAGACCTTCGATGGGCCACGAGCAGTACTTC. This sequence encodes CASSSRPSMGHEQYF.

The chain couples TRBV5-1 to TRBJ2-1; a weak D match, TRBD2 (5 bases). The V and J ends lost 0 bases and 8 bases respectively, with 18 bases between them. The length of the CDR3 is 16 residues. The V gene's germline CDR1 is SGHRS and CDR2 YFSETQ. The CDR3 sequence is CASSLGTGVIGDEQFF. The CDR3 region has the DNA TGCGCCAGCAGCTTGGGGACCGGGGTCATCGGGGATGAGCAGTTCTTC.